These 22 T cell receptor beta chains share one sample of origin, sequenced in a study of response to subunit inactivated influenza vaccine. Using its own MiXCR run on the RT-PCR reads, TCRdb lists one record per CDR3 protein. This table has approximately 700,000 distinct CDR3 sequences, 15% to 18% appearing once. Sample: PBMCs from blood, taken 12 days after vaccination. The receptors stem from a man aged 50 to 59 who received an inactivated influenza vaccine.

V gene TRBV7-9 combines with J gene TRBJ1-2; TRBD1 is a possible D gene (5 bases). V was trimmed by 4 bases and J by 5 bases, leaving 17 bases between them. Germline values: CDR1 SEHNR, CDR2 FQNEAQ (reference sequence). The CDR3 covers 15 residues. CDR3 loop: CASSSPHPGPYGYTF. CDR3 nucleotide sequence: TGTGCCAGCAGCTCTCCTCACCCGGGACCATATGGCTACACCTTC.

This clonotype has more than one count but fewer than ten. The rearrangement joins TRBV12-3 or TRBV12-4 to TRBJ1-2; 10 positions match TRBD1. V shed 5 bases, J shed 8 bases, and the junction held 5 bases outside the gene matches. The CDR3 has 13 residues. The CDR3 nucleotides are TGTGCCAGCAGTCACGGACAGGGGGTCGGCTACACCTTC. Translated, it gives CASSHGQGVGYTF.

This clonotype was detected a few times. The V and J genes are TRBV5-1 and TRBJ2-1, with 9 bases identical to TRBD2. From germline, CDR1 is SGHRS and CDR2 YFSETQ. This CDR3 is built from 18 residues. J was trimmed by 7 bases and V by 1 base; bases with no gene match: 15. CDR3 in amino acids: CASSLSTSGHGRGNEQFF. The CDR3 DNA follows: TGCGCCAGCAGCTTGAGTACTAGCGGGCACGGTCGGGGGAATGAGCAGTTCTTC. The variable domain in full, completed from reference TRBV5-1 and TRBJ2-1, reads KAGVTQTPRYLIKTRGQQVTLSCSPISGHRSVSWYQQTPGQGLQFLFEYFSETQRNKGNFPGRFSGRQFSNSRSEMNVSTLELGDSALYLCASSLSTSGHGRGNEQFFGPGTRLTVL.

This clonotype showed up just a few times. The chain combines TRBV12-3 or TRBV12-4 with TRBJ2-5; 7 bases are shared with TRBD1. This CDR3 is 14 amino acids long. V lost 3 bases and J lost 4; bases outside the gene matches: 5. In nucleotides, the CDR3 is TGTGCCAGCAGTTTCAACAGGGGAAGAGAGACCCAGTACTTC. Amino acids: CASSFNRGRETQYF.

V and J are TRBV7-8 and TRBJ1-2; D call uncertain. This CDR3 spans 15 amino acids. Germline V gene sequence: CDR1 SGHVS, CDR2 FQNEAQ. V lost 3 bases and J 3 bases, leaving 14 bases between the germline ends. The CDR3 protein is CASSFAKDSYYGYTF. CDR3 in DNA: TGTGCCAGCAGCTTCGCGAAGGATTCATACTATGGCTACACCTTC.

This clonotype was recorded at least ten times. The chain uses TRBV10-2 and TRBJ1-3, with a weak D call TRBD1 (6 bases). Between the trimmed V and J ends, which lost 4 bases and 0 bases, there was a span of 10 bases. Germline CDR1 is WSHSY and CDR2 is SAAADI. The CDR3 is 15 amino acids. The DNA for the CDR3 is TGCGCCAGCAGTGCATACAGGGCCTCTGGAAACACCATATATTTT. Its protein product is CASSAYRASGNTIYF.

This clonotype showed up just a few times. The V and J genes are TRBV12-3 or TRBV12-4 and TRBJ2-5; TRBD2 agrees at 10 bases. V shed 5 bases and J 5 bases; nucleotides not matched to a gene: 5. The CDR3 totals 14 residues. The CDR3 nucleotides are TGTGCCAGCAGTAATAGCGGGGGGTATGAGACCCAGTACTTC. Translating gives CASSNSGGYETQYF.

This clonotype was picked up many times. The V gene is TRBV5-1, the J gene TRBJ2-1; TRBD2 matches at 9 bases. The CDR3 spans 14 residues. With 5 bases clipped from V and 7 bases from J, the junction kept 7 bases outside the gene matches. Germline V gene sequence: CDR1 SGHRS, CDR2 YFSETQ. CDR3 protein: CASRTSGGTNEQFF. As DNA, the CDR3 is TGCGCCAGCAGGACTAGCGGAGGAACTAATGAGCAGTTCTTC.

The V call is TRBV5-1, the J call TRBJ2-6; 7 bases are shared with TRBD1. Germline lookup yields CDR1 SGHRS and CDR2 YFSETQ. This CDR3 region has 17 residues. After removal of 0 bases from V and 0 bases from J, the junction contained 3 bases not matched to a gene. The CDR3 nucleotides are TGCGCCAGCAGCTTGGAAGGACAGGTCTCTGGGGCCAACGTCCTGACTTTC. Amino acids: CASSLEGQVSGANVLTF.

The gene calls are TRBV11-1 and TRBJ2-7, with 9 nucleotides matching TRBD2. The junction had 17 bases not matched to a gene; V was cut back by 5 bases and J by 0 bases. Germline CDR1 reads SGHAT; CDR2 reads FQDESV (reference sequence). The CDR3 sequence is 19 residues long. The CDR3 coding sequence is TGTGCCAGCAGCCAGTTTAAGGCTAGCGGGAAGAGGGGCTCCTACGAGCAGTACTTC. Protein: CASSQFKASGKRGSYEQYF.

This clonotype has a count of ten or more. The J gene is TRBJ2-1, the V gene TRBV24-1; D possibly corresponds to TRBD1 (6 bases). CDR1 KGHDR and CDR2 SFDVKD come from the germline V gene. V was pared by 3 bases and J by 10 bases, with 6 bases between. This CDR3 is built from 11 residues. Written as DNA, the CDR3 is TGTGCCACCAGTGATGGGGGCGAGCAGTTCTTC. This translates into CATSDGGEQFF.

This clonotype was found a few times. This chain links TRBV18 with TRBJ2-5; D gene uncertain. V shed 0 bases and J shed 2 bases, with 10 bases lying between them. In germline, CDR1 is KGHSH, CDR2 LQKENI. This CDR3 has 15 residues. The CDR3 loop is CASSPPSLTQETQYF. DNA of the CDR3: TGTGCCAGCTCACCACCTAGCCTAACTCAAGAGACCCAGTACTTC.

This clonotype came up many times. The chain recombines TRBV7-3 with TRBJ2-1; 11 nucleotides agree with TRBD2. Germline CDR1 is SGHTA and CDR2 is FQGTGA. The trim removed 3 bases at V and 3 bases at J, leaving 4 bases unmatched. There are 16 residues in the CDR3. Here the CDR3 reads CASSFSGLAVYNEQFF. Here the CDR3 DNA reads TGTGCCAGCAGCTTCTCGGGACTAGCGGTCTACAATGAGCAGTTCTTC.

This clonotype has a handful of counts. The chain has TRBV20-1 and TRBJ2-4, with D perhaps assigned TRBD1 or TRBD2 (5 bases each). V was shortened by 6 bases and J by 6 bases, with 21 bases between the two germline ends. The CDR3 contains 15 residues. CDR1 DFQATT and CDR2 SNEGSKA come from the germline V gene (reference sequence). CDR3 amino acids: CSARPTVGVGNIQYF. The CDR3 DNA reads as TGCAGTGCCCGTCCGACGGTGGGGGTTGGAAACATTCAGTACTTC.

In its sample, this clonotype was seen a few times. J is TRBJ2-3 and V is TRBV20-1, with D unclear. The V end lost 6 bases, the J end lost 1 base, and 17 bases lay between the germline ends. This CDR3 comprises 15 residues. The germline V gene encodes CDR1 DFQATT and CDR2 SNEGSKA (reference sequence). The CDR3 is CSARTLAPGTDTQYF. As DNA, the CDR3 is TGCAGTGCCCGAACCCTTGCCCCTGGCACAGATACGCAGTATTTT.

In this sample, this clonotype turned up a few times. The chain carries TRBV10-3 and TRBJ1-1; D is ambiguous. V was pared by 6 bases and J by 4 bases, with 15 bases between. CDR3 length equals 14 residues. Germline-derived CDR1 and CDR2 are ENHRY and SYGVKD. The CDR3 DNA reads TGTGCCATCAGCGTCGGAGGCAAGGGCACTGAAGCTTTCTTT. Amino acids: CAISVGGKGTEAFF.

The J gene is TRBJ1-2, the V gene TRBV20-1; D not certain. Germline V lookup: CDR1 DFQATT, CDR2 SNEGSKA (reference sequence). The V and J ends lost 3 bases and 7 bases respectively, with 9 bases between them. This CDR3 has 11 amino acids. DNA of the CDR3: TGCAGTGCTAGCCCCCCTAGTGGCTACACCTTC. This codes for CSASPPSGYTF.

This clonotype was seen a few times. The rearrangement joins TRBV20-1 to TRBJ1-5; no definite D call. CDR1 is DFQATT, CDR2 SNEGSKA, per germline (reference sequence). The ends were cut back, 0 bases at V and 5 bases at J, with 5 bases in the middle. This CDR3 comprises 12 residues. Written as DNA, the CDR3 is TGCAGTGCTAGAGAGACTGATCAGCCCCAGCATTTT. Translated: CSARETDQPQHF.

The gene calls are TRBV20-1 and TRBJ2-1; tentatively, D is TRBD1 or TRBD2 (7 bases each). CDR3 size: 13 residues. Germline-derived CDR1 and CDR2 are DFQATT and SNEGSKA (reference sequence). Trimming pared 2 bases from V and 7 bases from J, leaving 12 bases between. CDR3 sequence: CSARWQGGNEQFF. The CDR3 nucleotides read TGCAGTGCTAGATGGCAGGGGGGGAATGAGCAGTTCTTC.

J is TRBJ2-3 and V is TRBV5-5; no reliable D call. The CDR3 sequence is 16 residues long. Germline V CDR1 and CDR2: SGHKS, YYEKEE (reference sequence). Trimming removed 0 bases from V and 0 bases from J, with 11 bases in between. CDR3 region: CASSLERRGSTDTQYF. The CDR3 DNA follows: TGTGCCAGCAGCTTGGAACGGCGTGGGAGCACAGATACGCAGTATTTT.

This rearrangement joins TRBV6-1 to TRBJ2-3; D is perhaps TRBD1 or TRBD2 (5 bases each). CDR1 is MNHNS, CDR2 SASEGT, per germline. V lost 5 bases and J lost 7, with 13 bases in between. CDR3 length: 13 residues. The chain's CDR3 is CASSPGRDHTQYF. CDR3 nucleotides: TGTGCCAGCAGTCCCGGCCGGGACCATACGCAGTATTTT.

This chain connects TRBV28 to TRBJ1-1; tentatively, D is TRBD1 (5 bases). The germline V gene has CDR1 MDHEN and CDR2 SYDVKM. Trimming removed 6 bases from V and 0 bases from J, with 14 bases in between. The CDR3 is made up of 15 amino acids. CDR3 amino acids: CASRYPGRMNTEAFF. CDR3 coding DNA: TGTGCCAGCAGATATCCGGGACGAATGAACACTGAAGCTTTCTTT. Full variable domain (outside the CDR3, taken from reference TRBV28 and TRBJ1-1): DVKVTQSSRYLVKRTGEKVFLECVQDMDHENMFWYRQDPGLGLRLIYFSYDVKMKEKGDIPEGYSVSREKKERFSLILESASTNQTSMYLCASRYPGRMNTEAFFGQGTRLTVV.